The clone carrying this T cell receptor beta chain was counted ten times or more. The sample originates from a study of early T cells in non-severe SARS-CoV-2 infection. In the library, individual cDNA molecules carried attached unique molecular identifiers. TCRdb ran MiXCR on the 5' RACE reads and lists one entry per CDR3 protein. Counted here are about 25,000 distinct CDR3 sequences, about 4.5% occurring once; the ten biggest clones make up roughly 10%. The CDR3 covers 13 residues. CDR1 and CDR2 (germline): MNHNS, SASEGT. Trimming left V 3 bases short and J 3 bases short, with 9 bases between. The sample consisted of whole blood. The TCR originated in an adult who was a healthcare worker with PCR-confirmed SARS-CoV-2 infection or an uninfected control (not recorded which). The V and J genes are TRBV6-1 and TRBJ2-7, with D unresolved. CDR3 nucleotide sequence: TGTGCCAGCAGTGACTACCCCTTCTACGAGCAGTACGTC. It encodes CASSDYPFYEQYV.